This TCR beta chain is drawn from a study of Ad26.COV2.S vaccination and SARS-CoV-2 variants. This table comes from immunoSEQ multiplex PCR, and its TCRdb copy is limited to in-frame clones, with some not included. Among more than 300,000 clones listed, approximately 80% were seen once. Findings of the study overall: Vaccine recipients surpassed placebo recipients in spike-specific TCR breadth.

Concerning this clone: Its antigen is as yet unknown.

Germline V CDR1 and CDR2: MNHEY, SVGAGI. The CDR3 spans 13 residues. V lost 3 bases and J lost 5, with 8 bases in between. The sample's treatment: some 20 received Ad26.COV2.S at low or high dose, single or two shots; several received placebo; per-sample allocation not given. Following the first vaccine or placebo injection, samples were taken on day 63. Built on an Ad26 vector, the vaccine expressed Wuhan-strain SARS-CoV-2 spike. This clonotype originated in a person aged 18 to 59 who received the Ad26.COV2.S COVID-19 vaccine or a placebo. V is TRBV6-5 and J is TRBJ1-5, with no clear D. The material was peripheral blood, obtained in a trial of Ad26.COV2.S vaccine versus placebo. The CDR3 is CASSYLRDQPQHF. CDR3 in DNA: TGTGCCAGCAGTTATTTGAGGGATCAGCCCCAGCATTTT.